Reported below is one T cell receptor beta chain. What antigen it recognizes has not been identified. Per-nucleotide qualities are absent, and no much larger clonotype sits a single base away. CDR3 length: 15 amino acids, cysteine to phenylalanine. Only the CDR3 DNA stays, 45 bases, in frame from base 1. A distance of 14 bases separates the germline ends of V and J, which lose 1 base and 4 bases respectively. The germline V gene yields SQVTM for CDR1 and ANQGSEA for CDR2. Libraries were constructed by PCR. Sequencing took place on an Illumina HiSeq 2500. Molecular barcoding was employed in the preparation of TCR libraries, with unique molecular identifiers being used to normalize TCRbeta repertoire quantification. TCRdb reprocessed the public reads (quality trimming at Q25 with fastp, clone calling with MiXCR) and kept in-frame beta chains. Records with the same CDR3 protein are collapsed into one entry carrying the most frequent genes and DNA. This sample comprises a few hundred thousand distinct CDR3 sequences, about a quarter of them detected only once. The ten largest clonotypes hold about 2.6% of the sample.

Per the publication, the treatment or condition label means: allogeneic hematopoietic cell transplantation with graft depleted of TCRalphabeta T cells and CD19 B cells. The transplant recipients were children given TCRalphabeta/CD19-depleted allogeneic hematopoietic cell grafts. The data originate from a study of T-cell reconstitution after alpha-beta-depleted transplantation in children listed by TCRdb under 2016. Describing the broader study: Using TCR repertoire profiling, the study followed T-cell immune reconstitution in a quantitative way in children after TCRalphabeta/CD19-depleted allogeneic hematopoietic cell transplantation.

General findings and caveats noted by the study authors: The apparently early recovery of alphabetaT-cell counts about two months after transplant reportedly depended on only several hundred rapidly expanded clones that came from non-depleted graft cells. In some patients, the high TCRbeta diversity seen at day 60 was put down to recipient T cells and intrathymic progenitors that had survived conditioning. Over the following months the frequencies of hyperexpanded clones went down, and after one year T-cell counts and TCRbeta diversity were mostly credited to newly produced T cells.

The source is a girl aged 2 to 10 with Fanconi anemia, due to receive a stem cell transplant. Sequenced material: PBMCs, taken before TCRalphabeta/CD19-depleted stem cell transplant. The sequence joins TRBV29-1 to TRBJ2-1; a tentative D match to TRBD1 spans 6 bases. The DNA sequence is TGCAGCGTTGAAGTGTATGGGGGCAAATACAATGAGCAGTTCTTC. This yields the protein CSVEVYGGKYNEQFF.